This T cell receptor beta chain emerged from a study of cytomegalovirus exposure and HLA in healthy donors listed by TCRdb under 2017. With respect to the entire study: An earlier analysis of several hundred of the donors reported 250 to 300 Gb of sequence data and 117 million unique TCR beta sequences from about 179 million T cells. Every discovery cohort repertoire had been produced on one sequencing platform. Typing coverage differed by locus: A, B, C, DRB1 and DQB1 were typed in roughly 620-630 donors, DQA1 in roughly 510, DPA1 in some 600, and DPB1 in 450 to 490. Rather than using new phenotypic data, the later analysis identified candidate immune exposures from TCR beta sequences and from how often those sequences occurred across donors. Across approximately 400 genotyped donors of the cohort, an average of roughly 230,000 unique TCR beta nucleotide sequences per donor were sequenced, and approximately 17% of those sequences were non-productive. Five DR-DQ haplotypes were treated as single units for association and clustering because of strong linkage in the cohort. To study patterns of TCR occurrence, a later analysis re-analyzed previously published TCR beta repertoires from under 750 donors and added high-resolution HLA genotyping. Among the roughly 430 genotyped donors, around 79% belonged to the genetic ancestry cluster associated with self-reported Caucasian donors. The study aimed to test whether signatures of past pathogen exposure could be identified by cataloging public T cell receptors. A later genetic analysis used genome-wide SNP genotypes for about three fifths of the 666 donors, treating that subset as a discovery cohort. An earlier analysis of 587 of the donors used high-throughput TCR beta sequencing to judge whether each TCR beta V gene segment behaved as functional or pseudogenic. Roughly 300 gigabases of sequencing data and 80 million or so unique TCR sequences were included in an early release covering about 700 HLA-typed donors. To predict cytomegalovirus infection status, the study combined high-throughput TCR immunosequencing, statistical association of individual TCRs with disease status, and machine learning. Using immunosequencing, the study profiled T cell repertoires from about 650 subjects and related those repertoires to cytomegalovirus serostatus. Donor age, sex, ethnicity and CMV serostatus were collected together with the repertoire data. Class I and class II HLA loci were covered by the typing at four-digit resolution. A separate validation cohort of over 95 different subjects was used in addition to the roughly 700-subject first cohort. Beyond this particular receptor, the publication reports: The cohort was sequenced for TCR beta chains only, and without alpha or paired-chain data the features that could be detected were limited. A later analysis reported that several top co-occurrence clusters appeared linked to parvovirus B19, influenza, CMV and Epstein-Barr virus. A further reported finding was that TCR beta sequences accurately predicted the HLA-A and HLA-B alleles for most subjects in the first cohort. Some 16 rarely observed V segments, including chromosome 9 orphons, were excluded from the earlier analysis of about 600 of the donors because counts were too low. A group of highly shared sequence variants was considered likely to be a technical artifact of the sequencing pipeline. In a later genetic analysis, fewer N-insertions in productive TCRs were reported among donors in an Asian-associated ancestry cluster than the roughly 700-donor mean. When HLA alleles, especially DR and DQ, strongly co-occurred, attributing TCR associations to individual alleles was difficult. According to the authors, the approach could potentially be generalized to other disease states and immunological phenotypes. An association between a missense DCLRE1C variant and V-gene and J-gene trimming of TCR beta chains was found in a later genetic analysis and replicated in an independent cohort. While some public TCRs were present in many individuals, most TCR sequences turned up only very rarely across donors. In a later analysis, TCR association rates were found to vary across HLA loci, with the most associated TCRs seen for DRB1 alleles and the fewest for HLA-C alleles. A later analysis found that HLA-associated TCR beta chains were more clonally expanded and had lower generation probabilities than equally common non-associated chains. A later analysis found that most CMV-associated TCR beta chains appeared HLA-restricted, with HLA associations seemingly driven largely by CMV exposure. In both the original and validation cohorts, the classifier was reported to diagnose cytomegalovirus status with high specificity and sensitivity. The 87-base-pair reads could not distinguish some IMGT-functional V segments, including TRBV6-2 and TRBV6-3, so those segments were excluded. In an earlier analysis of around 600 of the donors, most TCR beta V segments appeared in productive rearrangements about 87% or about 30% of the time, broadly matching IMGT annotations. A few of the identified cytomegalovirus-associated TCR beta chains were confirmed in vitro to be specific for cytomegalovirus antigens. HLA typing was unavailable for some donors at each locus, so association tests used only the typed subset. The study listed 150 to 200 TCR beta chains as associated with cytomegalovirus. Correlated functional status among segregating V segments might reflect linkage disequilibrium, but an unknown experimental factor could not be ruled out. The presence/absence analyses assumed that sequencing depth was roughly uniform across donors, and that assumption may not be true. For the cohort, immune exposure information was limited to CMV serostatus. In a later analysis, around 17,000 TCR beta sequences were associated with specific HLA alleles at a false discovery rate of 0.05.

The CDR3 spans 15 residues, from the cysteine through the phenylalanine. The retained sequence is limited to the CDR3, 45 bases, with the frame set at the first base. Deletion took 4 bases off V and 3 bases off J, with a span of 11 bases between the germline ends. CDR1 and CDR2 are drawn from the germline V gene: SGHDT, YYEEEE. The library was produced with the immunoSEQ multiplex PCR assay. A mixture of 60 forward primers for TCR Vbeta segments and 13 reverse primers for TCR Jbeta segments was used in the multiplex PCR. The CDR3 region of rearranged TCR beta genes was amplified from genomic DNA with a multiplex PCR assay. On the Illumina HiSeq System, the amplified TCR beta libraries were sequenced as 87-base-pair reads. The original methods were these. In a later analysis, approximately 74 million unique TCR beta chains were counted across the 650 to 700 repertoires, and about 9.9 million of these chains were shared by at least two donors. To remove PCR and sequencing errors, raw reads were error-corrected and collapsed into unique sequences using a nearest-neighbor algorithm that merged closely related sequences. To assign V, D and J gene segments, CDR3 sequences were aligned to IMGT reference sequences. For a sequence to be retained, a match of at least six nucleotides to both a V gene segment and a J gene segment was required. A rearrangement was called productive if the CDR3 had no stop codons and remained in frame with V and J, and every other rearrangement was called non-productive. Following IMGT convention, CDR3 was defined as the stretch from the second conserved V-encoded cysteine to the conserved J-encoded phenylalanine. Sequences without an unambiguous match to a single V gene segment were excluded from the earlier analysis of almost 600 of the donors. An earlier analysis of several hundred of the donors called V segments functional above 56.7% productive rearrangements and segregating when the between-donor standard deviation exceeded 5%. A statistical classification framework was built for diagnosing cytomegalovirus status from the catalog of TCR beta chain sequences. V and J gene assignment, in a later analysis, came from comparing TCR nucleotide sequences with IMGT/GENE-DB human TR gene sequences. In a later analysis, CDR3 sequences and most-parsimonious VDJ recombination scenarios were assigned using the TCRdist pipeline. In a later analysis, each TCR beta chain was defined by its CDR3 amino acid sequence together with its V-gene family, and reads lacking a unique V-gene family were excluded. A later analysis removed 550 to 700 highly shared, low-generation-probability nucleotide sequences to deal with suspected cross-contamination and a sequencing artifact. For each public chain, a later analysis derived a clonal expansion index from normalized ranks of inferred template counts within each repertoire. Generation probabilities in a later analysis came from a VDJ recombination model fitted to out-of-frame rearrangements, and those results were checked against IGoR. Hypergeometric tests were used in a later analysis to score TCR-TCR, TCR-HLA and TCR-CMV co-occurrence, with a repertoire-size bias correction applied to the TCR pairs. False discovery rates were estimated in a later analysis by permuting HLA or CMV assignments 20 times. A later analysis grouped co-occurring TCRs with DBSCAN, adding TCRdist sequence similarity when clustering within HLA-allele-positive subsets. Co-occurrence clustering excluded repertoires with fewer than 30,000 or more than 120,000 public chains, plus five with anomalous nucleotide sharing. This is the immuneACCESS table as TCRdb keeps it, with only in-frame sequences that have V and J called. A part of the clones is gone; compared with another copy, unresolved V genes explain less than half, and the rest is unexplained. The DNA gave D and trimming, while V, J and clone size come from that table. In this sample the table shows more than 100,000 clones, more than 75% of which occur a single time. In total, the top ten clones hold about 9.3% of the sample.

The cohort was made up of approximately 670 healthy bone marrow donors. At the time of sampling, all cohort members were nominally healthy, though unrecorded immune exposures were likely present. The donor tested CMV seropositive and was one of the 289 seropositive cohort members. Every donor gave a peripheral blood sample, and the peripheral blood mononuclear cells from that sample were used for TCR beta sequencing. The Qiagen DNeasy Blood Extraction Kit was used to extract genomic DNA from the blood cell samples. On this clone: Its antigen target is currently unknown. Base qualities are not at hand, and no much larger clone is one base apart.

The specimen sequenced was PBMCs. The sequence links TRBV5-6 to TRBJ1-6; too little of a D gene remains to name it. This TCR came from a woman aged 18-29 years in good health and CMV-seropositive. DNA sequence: TGTGCCAGCAGCCTGCGACATAACTATAATTCACCCCTCCACTTT. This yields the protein CASSLRHNYNSPLHF.